The present TCR beta chain was sequenced within a study of shared clonotypes between healthy human individuals. V dropped 7 bases and J dropped 3 bases, with 16 bases sitting between them. Germline CDR1 LNHDA, CDR2 SQIVND (reference sequence). The CDR3 contains 15 residues. Produced via immunoSEQ multiplex PCR; TCRdb's table is partial and in-frame only. The table includes under 750,000 clones, roughly 72% detected once. The receptor comes from a woman between 25 and 40 years old in good health. The chain carries TRBV19 and TRBJ2-4; D tentatively fits TRBD1 or TRBD2 (5 bases each). Sample: memory CD4+ T cells sorted from blood. Regarding subset: CD45RA-negative fraction. In DNA form, the CDR3 reads TGTGCCAGTAAACCGGGACGAATAGGCAAAAACATTCAGTACTTC. It is translated as CASKPGRIGKNIQYF. The full variable domain, rest sourced from reference TRBV19 and TRBJ2-4, is DGGITQSPKYLFRKEGQNVTLSCEQNLNHDAMYWYRQDPGQGLRLIYYSQIVNDFQKGDIAEGYSVSREKKESFPLTVTSAQKNPTAFYLCASKPGRIGKNIQYFGAGTRLSVL.